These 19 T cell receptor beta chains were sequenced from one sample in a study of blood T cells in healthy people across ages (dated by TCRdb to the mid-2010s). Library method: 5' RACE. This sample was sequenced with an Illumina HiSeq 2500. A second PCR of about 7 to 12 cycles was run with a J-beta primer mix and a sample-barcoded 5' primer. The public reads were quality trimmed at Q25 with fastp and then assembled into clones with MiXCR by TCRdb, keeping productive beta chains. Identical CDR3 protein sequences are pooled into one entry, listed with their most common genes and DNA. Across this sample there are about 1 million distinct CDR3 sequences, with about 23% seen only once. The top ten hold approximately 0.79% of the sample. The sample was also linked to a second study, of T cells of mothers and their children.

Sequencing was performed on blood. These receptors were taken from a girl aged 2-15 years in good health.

The CDR3 DNA follows: TGTGCCAGCACCTCCGGGACAGGGTTGTGGGAGCAGTACTTC. Its protein is CASTSGTGLWEQYF. The V gene is TRBV7-2, the J gene TRBJ2-7; TRBD1 aligns across 9 bases. The ends lost 7 bases at V and 7 bases at J; junction bases unmatched: 11. Germline V gene lookup returns CDR1 SGHTA and CDR2 FQGNSA. The CDR3 totals 14 residues.

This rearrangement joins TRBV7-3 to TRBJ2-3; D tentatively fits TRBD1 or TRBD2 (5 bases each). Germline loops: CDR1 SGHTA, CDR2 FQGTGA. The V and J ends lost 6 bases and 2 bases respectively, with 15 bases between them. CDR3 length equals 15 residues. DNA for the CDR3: TGTGCCAGCAGTCAAAATGGGGGTAACACAGATACGCAGTATTTT. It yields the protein CASSQNGGNTDTQYF. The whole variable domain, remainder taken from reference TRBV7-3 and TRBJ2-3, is GAGVSQTPSNKVTEKGKYVELRCDPISGHTALYWYRQSLGQGPEFLIYFQGTGAADDSGLPNDRFFAVRPEGSVSTLKIQRTERGDSAVYLCASSQNGGNTDTQYFGPGTRLTVL.

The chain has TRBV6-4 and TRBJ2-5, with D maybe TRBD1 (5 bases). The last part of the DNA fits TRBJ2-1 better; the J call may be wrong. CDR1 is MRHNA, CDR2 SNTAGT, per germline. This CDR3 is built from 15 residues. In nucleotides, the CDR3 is TGTGCCAGCAGTGAGATAGGGGCCTTTAACAATGAGCAGTTCTTC. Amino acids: CASSEIGAFNNEQFF.

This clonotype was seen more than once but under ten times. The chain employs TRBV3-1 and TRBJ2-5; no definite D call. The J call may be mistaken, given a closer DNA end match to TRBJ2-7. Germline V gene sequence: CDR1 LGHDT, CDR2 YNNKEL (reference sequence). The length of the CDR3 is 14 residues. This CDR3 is CASSQGAGPYEQYF. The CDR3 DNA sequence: TGTGCCAGCAGCCAAGGGGCCGGTCCCTACGAGCAGTACTTC.

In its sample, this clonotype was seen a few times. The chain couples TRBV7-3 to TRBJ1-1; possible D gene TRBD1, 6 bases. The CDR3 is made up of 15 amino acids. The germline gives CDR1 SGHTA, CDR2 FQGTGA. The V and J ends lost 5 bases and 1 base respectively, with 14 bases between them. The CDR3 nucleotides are TGTGCCAGCAGCCCCTTTCTAGGGGGGAACACTGAAGCTTTCTTT. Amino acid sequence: CASSPFLGGNTEAFF.

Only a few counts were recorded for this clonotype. The CDR3 sequence: CASSHSRLNTEAFF. The CDR3 region has the DNA TGCGCCAGCAGCCACAGTCGCTTGAACACTGAAGCTTTCTTT. V usage is TRBV4-1 and J usage is TRBJ1-1; D gene uncertain. CDR1 and CDR2 (germline): MGHRA, YSYEKL. Trimming cost V 3 bases and J 0 bases, with 8 bases left between them. The CDR3 is 14 residues long.

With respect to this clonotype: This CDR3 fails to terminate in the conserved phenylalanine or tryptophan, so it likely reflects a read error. The CDR3 DNA sequence: TGCAGTGCTAGAGGGGGGGACGGGGTACTAGCGGGGGTCGAGCAGTACCTC. It translates to CSARGGDGVLAGVEQYL. The chain has TRBV20-1 and TRBJ2-7; 11 bases map to TRBD2. The CDR3 is 17 amino acids. Per germline, CDR1 DFQATT and CDR2 SNEGSKA (reference sequence). The V segment lost 1 base and the J segment 6 bases; nucleotides outside the gene matches: 14.

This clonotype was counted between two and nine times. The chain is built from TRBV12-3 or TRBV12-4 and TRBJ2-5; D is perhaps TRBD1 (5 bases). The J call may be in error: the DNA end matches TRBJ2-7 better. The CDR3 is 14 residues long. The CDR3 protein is CASSGFQGIYEQYF. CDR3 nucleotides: TGTGCCAGCAGTGGATTTCAGGGAATCTACGAGCAGTACTTC.

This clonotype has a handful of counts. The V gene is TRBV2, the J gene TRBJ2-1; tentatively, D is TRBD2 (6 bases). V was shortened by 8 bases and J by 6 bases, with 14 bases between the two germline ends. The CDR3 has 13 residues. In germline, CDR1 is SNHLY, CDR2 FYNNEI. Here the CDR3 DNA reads TGTGCCAGCGGGGACTCGGACATCAATGAGCAGTTCTTC. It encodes CASGDSDINEQFF.

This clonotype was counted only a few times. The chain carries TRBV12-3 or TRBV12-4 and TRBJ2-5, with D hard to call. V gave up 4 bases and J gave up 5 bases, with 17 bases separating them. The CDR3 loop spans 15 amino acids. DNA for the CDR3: TGTGCCAGCAGTTCCTCGCTTCCTAACGGGGAGACCCAGTACTTC. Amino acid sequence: CASSSSLPNGETQYF.

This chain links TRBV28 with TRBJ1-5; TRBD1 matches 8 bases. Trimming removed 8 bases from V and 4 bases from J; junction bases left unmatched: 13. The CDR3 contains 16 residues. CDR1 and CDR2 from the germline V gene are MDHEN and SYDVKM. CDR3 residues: CASSLTGRGPNQPQHF. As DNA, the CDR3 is TGTGCCAGCTCTCTTACGGGCAGGGGGCCTAATCAGCCCCAGCATTTT.

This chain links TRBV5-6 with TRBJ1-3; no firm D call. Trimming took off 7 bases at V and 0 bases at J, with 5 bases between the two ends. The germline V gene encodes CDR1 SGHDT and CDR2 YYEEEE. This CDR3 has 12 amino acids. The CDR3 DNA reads TGTGCCAGCGGAACCTCTGGAAACACCATATATTTT. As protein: CASGTSGNTIYF.

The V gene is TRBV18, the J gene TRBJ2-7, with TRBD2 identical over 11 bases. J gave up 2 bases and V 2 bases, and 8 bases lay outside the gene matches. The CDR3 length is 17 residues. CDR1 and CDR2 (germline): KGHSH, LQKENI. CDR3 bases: TGTGCCAGCTCACCATTACCGGGACTAGCGGCAACCTACGAGCAGTACTTC. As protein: CASSPLPGLAATYEQYF.

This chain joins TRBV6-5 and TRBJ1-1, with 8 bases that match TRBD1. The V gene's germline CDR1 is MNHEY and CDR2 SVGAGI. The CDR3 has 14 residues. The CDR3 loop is CASLRDRRNTEAFF. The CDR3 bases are TGTGCTAGCCTACGGGACAGGAGGAACACTGAAGCTTTCTTT.

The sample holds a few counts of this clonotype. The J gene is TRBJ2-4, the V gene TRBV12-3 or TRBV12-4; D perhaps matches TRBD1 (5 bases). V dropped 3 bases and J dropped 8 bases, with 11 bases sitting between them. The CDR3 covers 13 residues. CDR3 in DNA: TGTGCCAGCAGTTTTCTTCAAGGGGACATTCAGTACTTC. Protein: CASSFLQGDIQYF.

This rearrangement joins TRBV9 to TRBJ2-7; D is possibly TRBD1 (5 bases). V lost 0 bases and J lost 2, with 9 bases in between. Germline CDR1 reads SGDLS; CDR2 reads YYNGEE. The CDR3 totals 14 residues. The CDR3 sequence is CASSVVDRPYEQYF. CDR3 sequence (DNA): TGTGCCAGCAGCGTAGTTGACAGACCCTACGAGCAGTACTTC. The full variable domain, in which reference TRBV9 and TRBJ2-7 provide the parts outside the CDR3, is DSGVTQTPKHLITATGQRVTLRCSPRSGDLSVYWYQQSLDQGLQFLIQYYNGEERAKGNILERFSAQQFPDLHSELNLSSLELGDSALYFCASSVVDRPYEQYFGPGTRLTVT.

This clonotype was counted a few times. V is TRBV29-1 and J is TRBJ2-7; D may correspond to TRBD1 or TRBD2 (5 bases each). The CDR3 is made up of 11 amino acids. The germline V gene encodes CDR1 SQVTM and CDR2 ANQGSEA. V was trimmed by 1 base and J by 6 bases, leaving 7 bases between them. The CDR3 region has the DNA TGCAGCGTTGAAGTGGGACGCGAGCAGTACTTC. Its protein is CSVEVGREQYF.

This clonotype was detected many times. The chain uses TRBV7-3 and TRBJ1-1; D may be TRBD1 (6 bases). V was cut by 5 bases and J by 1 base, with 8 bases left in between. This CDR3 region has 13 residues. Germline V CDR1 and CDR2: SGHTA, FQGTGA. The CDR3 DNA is TGTGCCAGCAGCCGACAGGAGAACACTGAAGCTTTCTTT. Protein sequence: CASSRQENTEAFF.

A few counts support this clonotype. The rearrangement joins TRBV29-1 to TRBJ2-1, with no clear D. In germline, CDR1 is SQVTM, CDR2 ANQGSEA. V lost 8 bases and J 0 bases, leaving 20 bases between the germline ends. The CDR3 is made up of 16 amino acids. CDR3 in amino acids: CSTSRRSRSSYNEQFF. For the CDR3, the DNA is TGCAGCACCTCAAGACGGTCCAGGAGCTCCTACAATGAGCAGTTCTTC.